Presented here are 14 T cell receptor beta chains from one specimen sequenced in a study of T cell repertoires in cytomegalovirus infection. TCRdb called the reads again in MiXCR, with one record for every CDR3 protein. The data show 400,000 or so distinct CDR3 sequences, with roughly a third seen just once and approximately 13% held by the top ten. Input material: PBMCs. These receptor sequences come from a human donor in good health (CMV status not recorded). Some clones in this sample may be carry-over from other donors' samples.

This clonotype occurred many times. The chain carries TRBV11-1 and TRBJ1-1; D remains unclear. There are 12 residues in the CDR3. Per germline, CDR1 SGHAT and CDR2 FQDESV (reference sequence). V lost 5 bases and J lost 0, with 4 bases in between. CDR3 loop: CASSPLNTEAFF. The CDR3 nucleotides are TGTGCCAGCAGCCCGCTGAACACTGAAGCTTTCTTT. Together with reference TRBV11-1 and TRBJ1-1, the CDR3 gives the full variable domain: EAEVAQSPRYKITEKSQAVAFWCDPISGHATLYWYRQILGQGPELLVQFQDESVVDDSQLPKDRFSAERLKGVDSTLKIQPAELGDSAMYLCASSPLNTEAFFGQGTRLTVV.

Concerning this clonotype: A much larger clone differs from this one at a single base, so this may be a read error. The CDR3 region is CASSDSSVSYNEQFF. Written as DNA, the CDR3 is TGTGCCAGCAGTGACTCTAGCGTCTCCTACAATGAGCAGTTCTTC. V is TRBV6-4 and J is TRBJ2-1, with a tentative D call TRBD2 (5 bases). The germline V gene encodes CDR1 MRHNA and CDR2 SNTAGT. V lost 0 bases to trimming and J lost 0 bases, with 6 bases between them. The CDR3 is 15 amino acids.

This clonotype was seen only a few times. V usage is TRBV7-8 and J usage is TRBJ2-1; possible D gene TRBD2, 5 bases. Germline V gene sequence: CDR1 SGHVS, CDR2 FQNEAQ. The ends were cut back, 5 bases at V and 2 bases at J, with 7 bases in the middle. The CDR3 totals 13 residues. The CDR3 nucleotides are TGTGCCAGCAGCCCGACTACCTACAATGAGCAGTTCTTC. It yields the protein CASSPTTYNEQFF.

The gene calls are TRBV12-3 or TRBV12-4 and TRBJ2-5, with TRBD2 matching over 10 bases. V was pared by 2 bases and J by 5 bases, with 5 bases of the junction left unmatched. This CDR3 is 15 amino acids long. CDR3 sequence reads: CASSLKRGGPETQYF. The CDR3 DNA reads TGTGCCAGCAGTTTAAAGCGGGGGGGCCCGGAGACCCAGTACTTC.

With respect to this clonotype: Without the conserved terminal phenylalanine or tryptophan, this CDR3 likely stems from a read error. V is TRBV14 and J is TRBJ2-3; D unresolved. CDR3 length: 16 residues. V was cut by 1 base and J by 4 bases, with 15 bases left in between. The germline gives CDR1 SGHDN, CDR2 FVKESK. In DNA form, the CDR3 reads TGTGCCAGCAGCCAAGGTACGGTCCTCGGACCAGATACGCAGTATATT. Protein product: CASSQGTVLGPDTQYI.

The count of this clonotype is one. This sequence may be a read error, since a much larger clone differs from it by one base. V is TRBV7-2 and J is TRBJ2-7; 7 bases are a match to TRBD1. CDR1 and CDR2 (germline): SGHTA, FQGNSA. The length of the CDR3 is 15 residues. The trim removed 6 bases at V and 7 bases at J, leaving 15 bases unmatched. CDR3 nucleotide sequence: TGTGCCAGCAGATTTACCGCCGACAGGGTGGAAGAGCAGTACTTC. As protein: CASRFTADRVEEQYF.

This chain links TRBV7-8 with TRBJ2-1; the D gene is possibly TRBD1 (5 bases). Germline V gives CDR1 SGHVS, CDR2 FQNEAQ. The CDR3 extends over 16 amino acids. V lost 5 bases and J 5 bases, leaving 19 bases between the germline ends. The CDR3 nucleotides read TGTGCCAGCAGCAAATATAGGGGCCTTTTTGACAATGAGCAGTTCTTC. This sequence encodes CASSKYRGLFDNEQFF. Supplemented by reference TRBV7-8 and TRBJ2-1, the full variable domain reads GAGVSQSPRYKVAKRGQDVALRCDPISGHVSLFWYQQALGQGPEFLTYFQNEAQLDKSGLPSDRFFAERPEGSVSTLKIQRTQQEDSAVYLCASSKYRGLFDNEQFFGPGTRLTVL.

This sequence joins TRBV6-1 and TRBJ2-1; D is perhaps TRBD2 (6 bases). Germline values: CDR1 MNHNS, CDR2 SASEGT. V lost 5 bases, J lost 4 bases, and 9 bases lay in between. The CDR3 spans 13 residues. DNA of the CDR3: TGTGCCAGCAGTCAAAGCGGGTACAATGAGCAGTTCTTC. Amino acid sequence: CASSQSGYNEQFF.

In this sample, this clonotype turned up a few times. The chain combines TRBV12-3 or TRBV12-4 with TRBJ2-5; weak D call: TRBD1 (6 bases). The CDR3 extends over 15 amino acids. Trimming removed 6 bases at V and 5 bases at J, with 19 bases between. Here the CDR3 reads CASRPIPGQKETQYF. Here the CDR3 DNA reads TGTGCCAGCAGGCCAATTCCTGGACAGAAGGAGACCCAGTACTTC.

CDR3: CASSFGGGGADTQYF. CDR3 bases: TGTGCCAGCAGTTTTGGGGGGGGCGGAGCAGATACGCAGTATTTT. The J gene is TRBJ2-3, the V gene TRBV27; D is perhaps TRBD2 (7 bases). This CDR3 is built from 15 residues. V dropped 3 bases and J dropped 4 bases, with 14 bases sitting between them. Per germline, CDR1 MNHEY and CDR2 SMNVEV (reference sequence).

At least ten counts were recorded for this clonotype. The chain recombines TRBV7-8 with TRBJ1-2; a weak D match, TRBD1 (5 bases). V shed 0 bases and J shed 8 bases, with 7 bases lying between them. This CDR3 has 12 residues. Germline V gives CDR1 SGHVS, CDR2 FQNEAQ. The CDR3 spells CASSLAPGGYTF. The CDR3 nucleotides are TGTGCCAGCAGCTTAGCCCCAGGGGGCTACACCTTC.

This chain joins TRBV2 and TRBJ1-6, with no clear D. This CDR3 is built from 13 residues. Germline CDR1 is SNHLY and CDR2 is FYNNEI. The V end was cut by 7 bases, the J end by 7 bases, with 11 bases between. The CDR3 reads CASKFTENSPLHF. The CDR3 DNA reads TGTGCCAGCAAGTTTACGGAGAATTCACCCCTCCACTTT.

The chain recombines TRBV5-5 with TRBJ1-1; D may be TRBD1 (6 bases). The CDR3 length is 15 residues. The germline V gene has CDR1 SGHKS and CDR2 YYEKEE (reference sequence). Between the trimmed V and J ends, which lost 4 bases and 5 bases, there was a span of 18 bases. Written as DNA, the CDR3 is TGTGCCAGCAGCGGCGTCAGGGGCCGGGAGACTGAAGCTTTCTTT. Its translation is CASSGVRGRETEAFF.

V and J are TRBV25-1 and TRBJ1-1; D remains unclear. This CDR3 comprises 13 residues. Trimming left V 2 bases short and J 5 bases short, with 9 bases between. Germline V gives CDR1 MGHDK, CDR2 SYGVNS. The CDR3: CASSERSRTEAFF. The CDR3 region has the DNA TGTGCCAGCAGTGAAAGGAGTAGGACTGAAGCTTTCTTT.